This T cell receptor beta chain appears in the sequencing data of a study of T-cell reconstitution after alpha-beta-depleted transplantation in children. Study-wide points: Some patients' high day-60 TCRbeta diversity was attributed to recipient cells surviving conditioning. Expanded graft clones, several hundred of them, were reportedly the source of alpha-beta T cells about two months after transplant. Fresh T-cell production supplied most of the T-cell counts and diversity seen one year after transplant.

This clonotype has ten or more counts. Antigen specificity is unknown. This sample's TCRbeta library carried unique molecular identifier barcodes. Each CDR3 protein gets one entry after TCRdb re-called the PCR reads with MiXCR. The table lists about 200,000 distinct CDR3 sequences, 6.6% of them singletons. The CDR3 is 16 amino acids. V dropped 2 bases and J dropped 6 bases, with 17 bases sitting between them. The input for sequencing was PBMCs, taken before TCRalphabeta/CD19-depleted stem cell transplant. This clonotype originated in a boy aged 2 to 10 with acute lymphoblastic leukemia, due to receive a stem cell transplant. This rearrangement joins TRBV12-3 or TRBV12-4 to TRBJ1-5, with D possibly being TRBD1 (5 bases). CDR3 DNA sequence: TGTGCCAGCAGTTTACAGGGTCTGGCGGGTCGTCAGCCCCAGCATTTT. This codes for CASSLQGLAGRQPQHF.